This TCR beta chain was identified during a study of blood T cell repertoires in COVID-19. Turning to the study itself: The samples span acute and convalescent COVID-19 from the United States, Italy and Spain. In each case, the material was cDNA or gDNA derived from T cells, B-cell-depleted T cells, or PBMCs.

Methods used by the authors: Nucleated cell number was recorded as an estimate derived from reference gene primer amplification. Sequencing was performed with immunoSEQ multiplex PCR; in TCRdb, only in-frame clones are kept and a portion is missing. V and J calls plus clone size are reproduced from that table; the DNA served to infer D and trimming. Of 97,000 or so clones listed, around 79% are singletons. Germline V CDR1 and CDR2: SGDLS, YYNGEE. Losses at the gene ends were 5 bases for V and 4 bases for J; bases not matched to a gene: 6. The CDR3 runs 15 residues. This TCR came from a woman of 80 years or more with active or convalescent COVID-19. V usage is TRBV9 and J usage is TRBJ2-1; 10 bases agree with TRBD2. The sequenced material came from peripheral blood. In DNA form, the CDR3 reads TGTGCCAGCAGTGCCCTAGCGGGAGTGTACAATGAGCAGTTCTTC. Translation gives CASSALAGVYNEQFF.